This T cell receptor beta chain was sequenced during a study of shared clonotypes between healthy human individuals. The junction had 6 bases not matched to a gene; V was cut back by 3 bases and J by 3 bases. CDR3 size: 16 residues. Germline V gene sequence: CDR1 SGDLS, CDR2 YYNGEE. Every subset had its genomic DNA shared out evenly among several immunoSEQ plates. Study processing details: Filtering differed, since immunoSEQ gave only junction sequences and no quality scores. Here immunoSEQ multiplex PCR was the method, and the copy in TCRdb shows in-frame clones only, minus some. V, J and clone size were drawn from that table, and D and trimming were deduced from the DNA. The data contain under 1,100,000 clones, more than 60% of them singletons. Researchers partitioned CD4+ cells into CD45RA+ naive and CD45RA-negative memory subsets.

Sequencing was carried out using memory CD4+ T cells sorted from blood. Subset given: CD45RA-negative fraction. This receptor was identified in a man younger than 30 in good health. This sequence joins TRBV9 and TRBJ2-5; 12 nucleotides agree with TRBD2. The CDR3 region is CASSADLAGGEETQYF. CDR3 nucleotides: TGTGCCAGCAGCGCCGATCTAGCGGGAGGGGAAGAGACCCAGTACTTC. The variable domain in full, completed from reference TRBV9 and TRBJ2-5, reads DSGVTQTPKHLITATGQRVTLRCSPRSGDLSVYWYQQSLDQGLQFLIQYYNGEERAKGNILERFSAQQFPDLHSELNLSSLELGDSALYFCASSADLAGGEETQYFGPGTRLLVL.